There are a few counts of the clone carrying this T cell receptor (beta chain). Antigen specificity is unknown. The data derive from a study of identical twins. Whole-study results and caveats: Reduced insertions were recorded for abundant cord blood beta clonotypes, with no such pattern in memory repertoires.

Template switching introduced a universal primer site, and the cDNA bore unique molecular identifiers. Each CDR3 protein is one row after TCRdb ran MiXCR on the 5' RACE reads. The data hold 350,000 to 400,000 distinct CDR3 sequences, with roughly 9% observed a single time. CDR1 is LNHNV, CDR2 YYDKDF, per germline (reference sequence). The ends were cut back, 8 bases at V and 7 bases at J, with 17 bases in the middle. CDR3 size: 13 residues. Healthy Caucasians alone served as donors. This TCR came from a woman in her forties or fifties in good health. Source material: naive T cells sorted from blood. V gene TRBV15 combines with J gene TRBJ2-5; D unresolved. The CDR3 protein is CATGPPDLGTQYF. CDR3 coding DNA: TGTGCCACCGGACCTCCCGATCTGGGGACCCAGTACTTC.